This T cell receptor beta chain originates from a study of T cell responses to AZD1222 COVID-19 vaccine. Study observations and caveats: The breadth and depth of Spike-specific TCRs increased once two AZD1222 doses had been given.

Libraries were prepared by immunoSEQ multiplex PCR; TCRdb keeps only in-frame clonotypes and omits some of them. This table has 60,000 to 100,000 clones, around 90% appearing once. The germline V gene encodes CDR1 SQVTM and CDR2 ANQGSEA. V was clipped by 6 bases and J by 4 bases, with 10 bases between them. The length of the CDR3 is 11 residues. Note on this clone: Its specificity is unknown.

The sequencing here drew on peripheral blood, taken on day 0 of AZD1222 vaccination. The chain employs TRBV29-1 and TRBJ2-7; no firm D call. The receptor was derived from an adult in good health. Here the CDR3 DNA reads TGCAGCGTATCTCGTGGTTACGAGCAGTACTTC. This sequence encodes CSVSRGYEQYF.